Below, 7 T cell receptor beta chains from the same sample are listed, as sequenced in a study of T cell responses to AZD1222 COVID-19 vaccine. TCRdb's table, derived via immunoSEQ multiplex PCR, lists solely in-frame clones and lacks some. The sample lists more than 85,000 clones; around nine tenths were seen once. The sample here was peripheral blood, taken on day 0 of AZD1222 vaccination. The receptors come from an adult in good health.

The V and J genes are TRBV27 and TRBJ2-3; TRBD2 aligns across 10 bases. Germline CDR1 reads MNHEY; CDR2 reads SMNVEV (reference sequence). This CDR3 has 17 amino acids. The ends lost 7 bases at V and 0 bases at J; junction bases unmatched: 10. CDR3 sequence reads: CASTPEKREGSTDTQYF. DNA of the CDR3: TGTGCCAGCACCCCGGAGAAGCGGGAGGGTAGCACAGATACGCAGTATTTT.

The CDR3 loop reads CASSQDLAGGGYEQYF. The CDR3 DNA follows: TGCGCCAGCAGCCAAGATTTGGCGGGAGGGGGATACGAGCAGTACTTC. The V gene is TRBV4-3, the J gene TRBJ2-7; 9 bases are a match to TRBD2. From germline, CDR1 is LGHNA and CDR2 YSLEER. After removal of 0 bases from V and 4 bases from J, the junction contained 7 bases not matched to a gene. This CDR3 has 16 residues.

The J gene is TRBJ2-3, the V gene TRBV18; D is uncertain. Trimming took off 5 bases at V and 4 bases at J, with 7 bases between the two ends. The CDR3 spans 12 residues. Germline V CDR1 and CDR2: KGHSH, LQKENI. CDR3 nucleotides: TGTGCCAGCTCATCGATCTCAGATACGCAGTATTTT. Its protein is CASSSISDTQYF.

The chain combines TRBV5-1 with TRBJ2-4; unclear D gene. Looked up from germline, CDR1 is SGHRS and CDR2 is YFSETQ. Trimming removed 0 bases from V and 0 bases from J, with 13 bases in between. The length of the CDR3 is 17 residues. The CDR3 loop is CASSLAEVGVAKNIQYF. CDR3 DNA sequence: TGCGCCAGCAGCTTGGCCGAAGTTGGAGTAGCCAAAAACATTCAGTACTTC.

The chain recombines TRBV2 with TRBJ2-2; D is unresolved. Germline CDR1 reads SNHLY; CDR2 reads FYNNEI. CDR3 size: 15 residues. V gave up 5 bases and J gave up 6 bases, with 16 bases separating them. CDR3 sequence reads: CASSPPGPAPGELFF. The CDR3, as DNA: TGTGCCAGCAGTCCTCCCGGGCCTGCCCCCGGGGAGCTGTTTTTT.

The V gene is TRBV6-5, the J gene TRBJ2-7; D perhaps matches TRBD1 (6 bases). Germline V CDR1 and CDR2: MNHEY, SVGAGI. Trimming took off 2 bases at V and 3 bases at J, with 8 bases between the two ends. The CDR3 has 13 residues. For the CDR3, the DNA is TGTGCCAGCAGTTACGGCAGGGGCTACGAGCAGTACTTC. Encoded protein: CASSYGRGYEQYF.

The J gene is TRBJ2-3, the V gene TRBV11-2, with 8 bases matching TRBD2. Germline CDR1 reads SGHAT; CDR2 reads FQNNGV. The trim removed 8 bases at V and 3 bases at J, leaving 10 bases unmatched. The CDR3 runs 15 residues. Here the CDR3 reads CASGTGGASTDTQYF. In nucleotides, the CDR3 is TGTGCCAGCGGGACCGGGGGGGCTAGTACAGATACGCAGTATTTT.